Presented here are 11 T cell receptor beta chains from one specimen sequenced in a study of blood T cell repertoires in COVID-19 (dated by TCRdb to the early 2020s). The library came from the immunoSEQ multiplex PCR assay. The source is immuneACCESS, and TCRdb retained only in-frame sequences with V and J called. Part of the clones is not carried over; for the studies checked, unresolved V genes explain less than half of this, and the remainder is unexplained. The sample contains approximately 89,000 clones, around 72% of them found a single time. Less than 25% of the sample belongs to the ten largest clones. Sample: peripheral blood. Receptors originate from a man between 65 and 85 years old with acute or convalescent COVID-19.

The chain combines TRBV19 with TRBJ2-7; TRBD2 is a possible D gene (5 bases). The germline V and J ends were trimmed by 4 bases and 0 bases, with 13 bases remaining between them. CDR3 length equals 15 residues. CDR1 is LNHDA, CDR2 SQIVND, per germline (reference sequence). DNA of the CDR3: TGTGCCAGTAGTACGTCGAGGAGGTCCTCCTACGAGCAGTACTTC. As protein: CASSTSRRSSYEQYF.

This chain links TRBV2 with TRBJ2-1; 11 bases are a match to TRBD2. The CDR3 runs 17 residues. Germline CDR1 reads SNHLY; CDR2 reads FYNNEI. The V and J ends lost 2 bases and 1 base, in that order; junction bases with no gene match: 4. CDR3 DNA: TGTGCCAGCAGTGAAACGTTAGCGGGAGGGTCCTACAATGAGCAGTTCTTC. Translated: CASSETLAGGSYNEQFF.

V is TRBV2 and J is TRBJ1-4; TRBD1 agrees at 9 bases. Germline V CDR1 and CDR2: SNHLY, FYNNEI. The CDR3 is made up of 15 amino acids. Trimming removed 5 bases from V and 5 bases from J; junction bases left unmatched: 6. CDR3 sequence: CASSYGTGLNEKLFF. The CDR3 bases are TGTGCCAGCAGTTATGGGACAGGGCTAAATGAAAAACTGTTTTTT. The full variable domain, its missing parts supplied by reference TRBV2 and TRBJ1-4, is EPEVTQTPSHQVTQMGQEVILRCVPISNHLYFYWYRQILGQKVEFLVSFYNNEISEKSEIFDDQFSVERPDGSNFTLKIRSTKLEDSAMYFCASSYGTGLNEKLFFGSGTQLSVL.

There are many counts of this clone. The chain is built from TRBV7-2 and TRBJ2-7; a possible D gene is TRBD2 (5 bases). The germline CDR1 and CDR2 sequences are SGHTA and FQGNSA. The V gene lost 2 bases and the J gene lost 0 bases, with 14 bases spanning the gap. This CDR3 has 16 residues. The CDR3 DNA reads TGTGCCAGCAGCTTATTCAGCGGAGGCCTCTCCTACGAGCAGTACTTC. This gives the protein CASSLFSGGLSYEQYF.

The rearrangement joins TRBV4-3 to TRBJ2-2; D remains ambiguous. The CDR3 totals 15 residues. Germline CDR1 LGHNA, CDR2 YSLEER. Trimming stripped 1 base from V and 5 bases from J, with 11 bases between. Here the CDR3 reads CASSQAPTSTGELFF. In nucleotides, the CDR3 is TGCGCCAGCAGCCAAGCCCCGACTTCGACCGGGGAGCTGTTTTTT.

The V and J genes are TRBV27 and TRBJ1-1, with a possible D match to TRBD1 (5 bases). The CDR3 sequence is 15 residues long. V was clipped by 2 bases and J by 4 bases, with 14 bases between them. Germline V gene data show CDR1 as MNHEY and CDR2 as SMNVEV (reference sequence). CDR3 protein: CASSLIGRVGTEAFF. Here the CDR3 DNA reads TGTGCCAGCAGTTTAATCGGCAGGGTAGGCACTGAAGCTTTCTTT.

This chain joins TRBV30 and TRBJ1-2; 9 bases map to TRBD1. With V trimmed by 3 bases and J by 3 bases, 8 bases remained unmatched. Germline loops: CDR1 GTSNPN, CDR2 SVGIG (reference sequence). The CDR3 contains 15 residues. The CDR3 DNA reads TGTGCCTGGAGAGCCTCGGACAGGGGACACTATGGCTACACCTTC. Residues: CAWRASDRGHYGYTF. The variable domain in full, completed from reference TRBV30 and TRBJ1-2, reads SQTIHQWPATLVQPVGSPLSLECTVEGTSNPNLYWYRQAAGRGLQLLFYSVGIGQISSEVPQNLSASRPQDRQFILSSKKLLLSDSGFYLCAWRASDRGHYGYTFGSGTRLTVV.

The chain combines TRBV5-1 with TRBJ1-2, with D perhaps matching TRBD1 (6 bases). The germline gives CDR1 SGHRS, CDR2 YFSETQ. V shed 3 bases and J shed 4 bases, with 10 bases lying between them. This CDR3 is built from 13 residues. The CDR3 reads CASSSQGSYGYTF. Written as DNA, the CDR3 is TGCGCCAGCAGCTCACAGGGATCCTATGGCTACACCTTC. The full variable domain, in which reference TRBV5-1 and TRBJ1-2 provide the parts outside the CDR3, is KAGVTQTPRYLIKTRGQQVTLSCSPISGHRSVSWYQQTPGQGLQFLFEYFSETQRNKGNFPGRFSGRQFSNSRSEMNVSTLELGDSALYLCASSSQGSYGYTFGSGTRLTVV.

The rearrangement links TRBV4-2 to TRBJ2-7, with 12 bases that match TRBD2. Germline trimming cut 4 bases from V and 7 bases from J; bases unmatched to any gene: 11. This CDR3 has 16 residues. Germline CDR1 is LGHNA and CDR2 is YNFKEQ. For the CDR3, the DNA is TGTGCCAGCAGCCGCGGGACTAGCGGGCTTTACGCAGAGCAGTACTTC. Encoded protein: CASSRGTSGLYAEQYF.

This clone was seen more than once but under ten times. This chain links TRBV3-1 (or the pseudogene TRBV3-2) with TRBJ2-5; D is unclear. The length of the CDR3 is 12 residues. Trimming removed 5 bases at V and 4 bases at J, with 8 bases between. Germline V gene data show CDR1 as LGHDT and CDR2 as YNNKEL (reference sequence). DNA for the CDR3: TGTGCCAGCAGCGAAAGAGGAGAGACCCAGTACTTC. Amino acids: CASSERGETQYF.

The chain has TRBV3-1 (or the pseudogene TRBV3-2) and TRBJ1-2, with 7 bases fitting TRBD1. From germline, CDR1 is LGHDT and CDR2 YNNKEL (reference sequence). The CDR3 length is 14 residues. With V trimmed by 3 bases and J by 8 bases, 9 bases remained unmatched. CDR3 coding DNA: TGTGCCAGCAGCCACGGACAGGCGGGGAGGGGCTACACCTTC. Its protein product is CASSHGQAGRGYTF.